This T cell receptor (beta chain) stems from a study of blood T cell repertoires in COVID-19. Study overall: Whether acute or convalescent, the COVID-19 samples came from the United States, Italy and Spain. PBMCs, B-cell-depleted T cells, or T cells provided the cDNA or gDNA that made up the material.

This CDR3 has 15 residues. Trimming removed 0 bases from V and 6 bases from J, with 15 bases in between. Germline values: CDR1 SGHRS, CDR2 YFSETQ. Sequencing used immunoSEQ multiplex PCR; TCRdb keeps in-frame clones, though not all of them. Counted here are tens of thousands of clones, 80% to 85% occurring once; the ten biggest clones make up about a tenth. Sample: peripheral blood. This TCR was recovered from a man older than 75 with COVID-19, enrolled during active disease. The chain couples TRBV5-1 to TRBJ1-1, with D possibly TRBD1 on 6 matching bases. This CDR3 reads CASSLATSSGAEAFF. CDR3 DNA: TGCGCCAGCAGCTTGGCCACATCGTCAGGGGCTGAAGCTTTCTTT.